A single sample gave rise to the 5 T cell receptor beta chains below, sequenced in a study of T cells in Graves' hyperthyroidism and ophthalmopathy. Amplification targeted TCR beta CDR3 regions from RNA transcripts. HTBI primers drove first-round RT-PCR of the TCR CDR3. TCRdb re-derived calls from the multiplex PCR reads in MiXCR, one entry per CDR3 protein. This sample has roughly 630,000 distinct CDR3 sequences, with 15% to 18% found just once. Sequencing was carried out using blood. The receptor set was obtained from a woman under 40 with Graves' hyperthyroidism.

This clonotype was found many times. CDR3 DNA sequence: TGTGCCGCAGGGGTGAAGGGAGGGGGCCATCAGCCCCAGCATTTT. This sequence encodes CAAGVKGGGHQPQHF. The genes are TRBV28 and TRBJ1-5; 7 positions match TRBD1. CDR1 and CDR2 (germline): MDHEN, SYDVKM. The CDR3 is 15 residues long. With V trimmed by 11 bases and J by 5 bases, 15 bases remained unmatched.

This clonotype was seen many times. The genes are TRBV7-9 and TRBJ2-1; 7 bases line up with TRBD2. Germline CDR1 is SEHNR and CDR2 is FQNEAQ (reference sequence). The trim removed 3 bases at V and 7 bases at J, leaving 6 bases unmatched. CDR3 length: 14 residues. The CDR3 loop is CASSFPGGGNEQFF. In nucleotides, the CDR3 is TGTGCCAGCAGCTTCCCGGGAGGAGGGAATGAGCAGTTCTTC.

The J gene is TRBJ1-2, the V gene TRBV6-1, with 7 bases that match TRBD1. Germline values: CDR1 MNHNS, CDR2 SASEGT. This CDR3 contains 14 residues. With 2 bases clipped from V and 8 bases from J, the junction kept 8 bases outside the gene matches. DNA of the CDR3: TGTGCCAGCAGTGAAAACGGACAGGTTGGGGGCTACACCTTC. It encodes CASSENGQVGGYTF.

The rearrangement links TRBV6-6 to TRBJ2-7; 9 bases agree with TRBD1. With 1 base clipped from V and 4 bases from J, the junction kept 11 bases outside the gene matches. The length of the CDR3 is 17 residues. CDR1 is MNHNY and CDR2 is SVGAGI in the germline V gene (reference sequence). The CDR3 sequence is CASSYLNFRDRDYEQYF. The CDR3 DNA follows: TGTGCCAGCAGTTACTTGAATTTCCGGGACAGGGATTACGAGCAGTACTTC.

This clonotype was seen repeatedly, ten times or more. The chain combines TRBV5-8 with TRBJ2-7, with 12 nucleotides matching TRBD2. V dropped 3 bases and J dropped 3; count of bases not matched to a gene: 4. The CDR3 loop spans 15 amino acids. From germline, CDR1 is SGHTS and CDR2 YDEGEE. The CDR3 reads CASSSTSGRGYEQYF. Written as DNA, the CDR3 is TGTGCCAGCAGCTCGACTAGCGGGAGAGGCTACGAGCAGTACTTC.